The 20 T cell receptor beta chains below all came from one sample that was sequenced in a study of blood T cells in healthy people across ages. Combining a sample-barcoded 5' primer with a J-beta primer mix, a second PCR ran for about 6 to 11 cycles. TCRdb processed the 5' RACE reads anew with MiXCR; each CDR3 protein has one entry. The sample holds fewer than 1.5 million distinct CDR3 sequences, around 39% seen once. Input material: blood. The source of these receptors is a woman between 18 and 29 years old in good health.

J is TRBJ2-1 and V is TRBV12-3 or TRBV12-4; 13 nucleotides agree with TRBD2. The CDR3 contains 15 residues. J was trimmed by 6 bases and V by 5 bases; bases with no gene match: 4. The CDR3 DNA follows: TGTGCCAGCAGTCGGACTAGCGGGGGTCCCAATGAGCAGTTCTTC. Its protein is CASSRTSGGPNEQFF.

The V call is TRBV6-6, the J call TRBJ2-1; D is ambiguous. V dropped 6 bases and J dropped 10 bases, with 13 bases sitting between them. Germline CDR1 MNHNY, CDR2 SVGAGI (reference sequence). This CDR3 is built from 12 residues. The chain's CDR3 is CASRPGIYEQFF. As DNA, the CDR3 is TGTGCCAGCAGGCCCGGAATTTACGAGCAGTTCTTC.

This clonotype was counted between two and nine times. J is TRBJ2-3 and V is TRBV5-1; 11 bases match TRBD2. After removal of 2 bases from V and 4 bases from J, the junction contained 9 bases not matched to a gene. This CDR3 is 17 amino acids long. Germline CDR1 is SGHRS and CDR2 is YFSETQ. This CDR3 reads CASSFRTSGYSADTQYF. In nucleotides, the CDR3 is TGCGCCAGCAGCTTCAGGACTAGCGGGTATTCCGCAGATACGCAGTATTTT.

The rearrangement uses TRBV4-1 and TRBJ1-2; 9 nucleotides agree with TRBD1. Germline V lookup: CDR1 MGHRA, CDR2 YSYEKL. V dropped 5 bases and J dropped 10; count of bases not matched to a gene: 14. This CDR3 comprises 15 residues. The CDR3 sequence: CASSKSPGTGYDYTF. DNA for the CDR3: TGCGCCAGCAGCAAGAGTCCCGGGACAGGGTACGACTACACCTTC.

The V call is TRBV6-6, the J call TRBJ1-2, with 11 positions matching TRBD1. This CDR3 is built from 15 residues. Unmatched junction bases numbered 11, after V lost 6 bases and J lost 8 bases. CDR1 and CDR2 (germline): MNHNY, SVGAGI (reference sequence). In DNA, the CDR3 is TGTGCCAGCAGAGACCCGGGACAGGGGGTCTTCGGCTACACCTTC. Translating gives CASRDPGQGVFGYTF.

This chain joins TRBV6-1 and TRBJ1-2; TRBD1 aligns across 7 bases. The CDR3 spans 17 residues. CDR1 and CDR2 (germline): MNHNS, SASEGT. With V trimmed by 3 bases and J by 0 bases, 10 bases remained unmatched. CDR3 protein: CASSDFTGARTNYGYTF. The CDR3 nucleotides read TGTGCCAGCAGTGATTTTACAGGGGCGAGAACTAACTATGGCTACACCTTC.

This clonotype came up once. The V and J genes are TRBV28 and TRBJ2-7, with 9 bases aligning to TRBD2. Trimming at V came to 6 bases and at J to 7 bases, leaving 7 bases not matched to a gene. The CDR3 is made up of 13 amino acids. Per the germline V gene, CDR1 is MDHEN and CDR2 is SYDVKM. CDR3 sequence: CASSQRGAWEQYF. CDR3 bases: TGTGCCAGCAGCCAGCGGGGGGCCTGGGAGCAGTACTTC.

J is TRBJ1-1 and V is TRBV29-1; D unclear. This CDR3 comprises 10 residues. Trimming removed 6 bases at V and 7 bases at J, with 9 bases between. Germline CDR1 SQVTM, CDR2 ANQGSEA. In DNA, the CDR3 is TGCAGCGTCCTGGACGTTGAAGCTTTCTTT. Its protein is CSVLDVEAFF. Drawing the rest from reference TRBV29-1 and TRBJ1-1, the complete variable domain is SAVISQKPSRDICQRGTSLTIQCQVDSQVTMMFWYRQQPGQSLTLIATANQGSEATYESGFVIDKFPISRPNLTFSTLTVSNMSPEDSSIYLCSVLDVEAFFGQGTRLTVV.

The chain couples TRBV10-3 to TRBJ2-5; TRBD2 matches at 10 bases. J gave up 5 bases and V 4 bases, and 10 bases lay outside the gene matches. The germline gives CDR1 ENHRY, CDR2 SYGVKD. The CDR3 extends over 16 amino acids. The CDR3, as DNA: TGTGCCATCAGTGCTCCTAGCGGGAGTTTCGCGGAGACCCAGTACTTC. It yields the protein CAISAPSGSFAETQYF.

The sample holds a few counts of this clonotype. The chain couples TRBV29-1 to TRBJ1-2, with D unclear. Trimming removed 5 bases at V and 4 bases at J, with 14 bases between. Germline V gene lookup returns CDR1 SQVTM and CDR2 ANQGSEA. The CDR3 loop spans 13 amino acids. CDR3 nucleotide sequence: TGCAGCGTTCGAGGTGTGGCTTTCTATGGCTACACCTTC. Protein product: CSVRGVAFYGYTF.

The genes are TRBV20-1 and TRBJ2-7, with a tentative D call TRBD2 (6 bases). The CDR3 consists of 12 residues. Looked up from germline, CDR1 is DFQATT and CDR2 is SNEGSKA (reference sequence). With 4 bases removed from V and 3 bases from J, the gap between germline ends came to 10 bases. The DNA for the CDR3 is TGCAGTGCTACCGGGACTCACTACGAGCAGTACTTC. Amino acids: CSATGTHYEQYF.

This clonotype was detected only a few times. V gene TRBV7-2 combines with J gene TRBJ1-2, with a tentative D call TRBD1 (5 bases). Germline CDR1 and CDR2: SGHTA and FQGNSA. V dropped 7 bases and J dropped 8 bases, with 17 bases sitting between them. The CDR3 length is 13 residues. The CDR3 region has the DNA TGTGCCAGCACCCCCGGGGGGATTCGCGGCTACACCTTC. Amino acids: CASTPGGIRGYTF.

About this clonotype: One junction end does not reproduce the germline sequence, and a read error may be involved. The CDR3 DNA sequence: TGTGCCTGGAGTGTATTGGGACAGGGCTCCCACGAGCAGTACTTC. It translates to CAWSVLGQGSHEQYF. V gene TRBV30 combines with J gene TRBJ2-7, with TRBD1 matching 9 bases. Per the germline V gene, CDR1 is GTSNPN and CDR2 is SVGIG (reference sequence). This CDR3 comprises 15 residues.

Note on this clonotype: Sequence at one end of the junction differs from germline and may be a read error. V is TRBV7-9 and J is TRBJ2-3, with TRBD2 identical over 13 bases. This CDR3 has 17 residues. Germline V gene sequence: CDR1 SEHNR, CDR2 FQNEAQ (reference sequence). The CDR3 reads CTSSTTGTSGVGDTQYF. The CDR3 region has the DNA TGTACCAGCAGCACCACCGGGACTAGCGGGGTTGGAGATACGCAGTATTTT.

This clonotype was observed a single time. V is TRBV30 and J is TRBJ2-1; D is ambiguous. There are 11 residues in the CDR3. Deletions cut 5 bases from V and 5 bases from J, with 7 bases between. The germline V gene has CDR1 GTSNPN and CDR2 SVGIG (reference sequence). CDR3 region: CAWGSDNEQFF. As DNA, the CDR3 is TGTGCCTGGGGATCGGACAATGAGCAGTTCTTC.

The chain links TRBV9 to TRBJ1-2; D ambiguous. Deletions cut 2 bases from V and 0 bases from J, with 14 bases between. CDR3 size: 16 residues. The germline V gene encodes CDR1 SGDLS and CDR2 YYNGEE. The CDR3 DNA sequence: TGTGCCAGCAGCGTCATCACTCCAGATGCTAACTATGGCTACACCTTC. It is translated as CASSVITPDANYGYTF. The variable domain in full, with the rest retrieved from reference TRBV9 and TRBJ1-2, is DSGVTQTPKHLITATGQRVTLRCSPRSGDLSVYWYQQSLDQGLQFLIQYYNGEERAKGNILERFSAQQFPDLHSELNLSSLELGDSALYFCASSVITPDANYGYTFGSGTRLTVV.

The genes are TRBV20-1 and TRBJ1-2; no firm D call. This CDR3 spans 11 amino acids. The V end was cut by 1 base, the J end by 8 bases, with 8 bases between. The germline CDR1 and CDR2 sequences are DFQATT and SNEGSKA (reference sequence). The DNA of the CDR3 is TGCAGTGCTAGAGTCGCGGGCGGCTACACCTTC. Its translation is CSARVAGGYTF.

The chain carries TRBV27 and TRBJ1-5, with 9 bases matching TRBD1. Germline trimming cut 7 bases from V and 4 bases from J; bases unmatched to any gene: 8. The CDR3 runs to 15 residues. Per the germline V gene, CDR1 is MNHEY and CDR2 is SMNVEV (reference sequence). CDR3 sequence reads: CASNPTGGTNQPQHF. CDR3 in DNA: TGTGCCAGCAATCCGACAGGGGGTACAAATCAGCCCCAGCATTTT.

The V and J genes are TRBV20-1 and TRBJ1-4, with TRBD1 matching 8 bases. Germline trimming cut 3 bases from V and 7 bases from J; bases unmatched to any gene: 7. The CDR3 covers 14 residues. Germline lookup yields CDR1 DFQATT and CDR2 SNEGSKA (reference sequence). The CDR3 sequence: CSARRGQGGEKLFF. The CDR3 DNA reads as TGCAGTGCTAGGCGTGGACAGGGAGGTGAAAAACTGTTTTTT.

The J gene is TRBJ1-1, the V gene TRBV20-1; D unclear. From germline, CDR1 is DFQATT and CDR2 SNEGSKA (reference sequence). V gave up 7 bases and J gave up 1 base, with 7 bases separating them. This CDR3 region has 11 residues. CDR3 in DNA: TGCAGTGGTCAGCGGAACACTGAAGCTTTCTTT. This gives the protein CSGQRNTEAFF.